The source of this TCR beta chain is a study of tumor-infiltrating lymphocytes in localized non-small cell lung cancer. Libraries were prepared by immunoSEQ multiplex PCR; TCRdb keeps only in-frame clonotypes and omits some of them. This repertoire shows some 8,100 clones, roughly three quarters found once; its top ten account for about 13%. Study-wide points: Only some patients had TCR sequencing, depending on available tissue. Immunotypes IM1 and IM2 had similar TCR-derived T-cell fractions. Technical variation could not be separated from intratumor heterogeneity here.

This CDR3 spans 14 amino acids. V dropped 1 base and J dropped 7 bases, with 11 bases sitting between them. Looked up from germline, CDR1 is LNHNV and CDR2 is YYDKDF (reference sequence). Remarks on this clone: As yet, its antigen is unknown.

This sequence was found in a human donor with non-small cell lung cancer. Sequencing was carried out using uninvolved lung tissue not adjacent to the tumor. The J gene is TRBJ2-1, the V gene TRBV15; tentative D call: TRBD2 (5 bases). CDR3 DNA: TGTGCCACCAGCAGAGTAATGAGGGCAAATGAGCAGTTCTTC. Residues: CATSRVMRANEQFF.